These T cell receptor beta chains were read from a single sample in a study of shared clonotypes between healthy human individuals. This table comes from immunoSEQ multiplex PCR, and its TCRdb copy is limited to in-frame clones, with some not included. The sample lists millions of clones; about 92% were seen once. Sequenced input: naive CD4+ T cells from PBMCs. The receptors come from a man between 18 and 35 years old in good health. Some clones in this sample may be carry-over from other donors' samples. Each CDR3 is given with its conserved first and last residue. The order of the fields is J gene, V gene, D gene, CDR3 protein. The D gene is left open where the match is weak.

>NA|TRBV11-3|TRBD1
CASSLRQGSEQYF
>TRBJ1-2|TRBV9|TRBD1
CASSQEGAGGYGYTF
>TRBJ2-2|TRBV5-1|NA
CASSLVPEGELFF
>TRBJ2-7|TRBV15|NA
CATTPDTSYEQYF
>TRBJ1-2|TRBV11-2|TRBD1
CASSPAGQGDYGYTF
>TRBJ2-2|TRBV5-1|NA
CASSSGGGAGTGELFF
>TRBJ2-7|TRBV19|NA
CASSARTEPYEQYF
>TRBJ1-2|TRBV18|NA
CASSPRTDYGYTF
>TRBJ2-4|TRBV11-3|NA
CASSLAPQGIQYF
>TRBJ2-4|TRBV5-1|TRBD1
CASSLGRTGRDIQYF
>TRBJ2-3|TRBV7-3|TRBD1
CASSLRTGLMDTQYF
>TRBJ2-5|TRBV6-5|NA
CASSYSKPETQYF
>TRBJ1-5|TRBV7-2|NA
CASSSLVGQPQHF
>TRBJ2-7|TRBV9|TRBD2
CASSRGASGRAYEQYF
>TRBJ2-7|TRBV7-9|NA
CASSYGGSSYEQYF
>TRBJ2-6|TRBV19|NA
CASRKQANSGANVLTF
>TRBJ2-4|TRBV5-5|NA
CASSLGPTFSDHRDF
>TRBJ2-7|TRBV14|NA
CASSHLPTFYEQYF
>TRBJ1-5|TRBV9|NA
CASSVGHSNQPQHF
>TRBJ2-5|TRBV11-2|TRBD2
CASSLVWTSRETQYF
>TRBJ1-5|TRBV15|TRBD1
CATSRQGPNQPQHF
>TRBJ1-4|TRBV9|NA
CASSVRDVVLATNEKLFF
>TRBJ2-7|TRBV15|TRBD2
CATSRAGTSGTYEQYF
>TRBJ2-7|TRBV6-1|NA
CASSAGTWGEQYF
>TRBJ2-7|TRBV19|NA
CASSLGRGGYEQYF
>TRBJ2-7|TRBV28|NA
CASTTDGQGGHEQYF
>TRBJ2-2|TRBV7-7|NA
CASSVQSNTGELFF
>TRBJ1-1|TRBV27|TRBD1
CAIDRDRSLMNTEAFF
>TRBJ2-7|TRBV5-8|TRBD1
CASSLRAGGPYEQYF
>TRBJ2-2|TRBV5-6|NA
CASSRGPSTGELFF
>TRBJ1-2|TRBV19|TRBD1
CASSVTGTGTSIWGYTF
>TRBJ2-7|TRBV5-1|NA
CASSDPRDSYEQYF
>TRBJ1-5|TRBV30|TRBD1
CAWSLPRNRGASNQPQHF
>TRBJ2-5|TRBV11-1|TRBD1
CASSPTTGRRWTQYF
>TRBJ2-5|TRBV5-4|TRBD1
CASSTTGAKTQYF
>TRBJ2-7|TRBV5-1|TRBD1
CASSLWDSTYEQYF
>TRBJ1-1|TRBV27|TRBD1
CASSLSTGFGEAFF
>TRBJ2-7|TRBV18|NA
CASSPPSRDEQYF
>TRBJ1-1|TRBV28|NA
CATTKTGNTEAFF
>TRBJ1-3|TRBV18|TRBD1
CASSRSTGGFGNTIYF
>TRBJ2-1|TRBV6-1|NA
CASRRDGEDEQFF
>TRBJ2-3|TRBV19|TRBD1
CASSTSGGLGDTQYF
>TRBJ1-2|TRBV5-1|TRBD1
CASSSEGQGGSGYTF
>TRBJ2-7|TRBV19|TRBD2
CASRLAGGLYEQYF
>TRBJ2-2|TRBV4-2|NA
CASSQHGREGSGELFF
>TRBJ2-7|TRBV28|NA
CASRPPGRAQSYEQYF
>TRBJ1-1|TRBV7-9|TRBD1
CASSVGTEKAFF
>TRBJ2-7|TRBV7-8|TRBD1
CASSLEGQAYEQYF
>TRBJ2-5|TRBV20-1|NA
CSAGWEETQYF
>TRBJ2-1|TRBV2|TRBD1
CASTPGQYNEQFF
>TRBJ2-7|TRBV7-9|NA
CASLNAGSSYEQYF